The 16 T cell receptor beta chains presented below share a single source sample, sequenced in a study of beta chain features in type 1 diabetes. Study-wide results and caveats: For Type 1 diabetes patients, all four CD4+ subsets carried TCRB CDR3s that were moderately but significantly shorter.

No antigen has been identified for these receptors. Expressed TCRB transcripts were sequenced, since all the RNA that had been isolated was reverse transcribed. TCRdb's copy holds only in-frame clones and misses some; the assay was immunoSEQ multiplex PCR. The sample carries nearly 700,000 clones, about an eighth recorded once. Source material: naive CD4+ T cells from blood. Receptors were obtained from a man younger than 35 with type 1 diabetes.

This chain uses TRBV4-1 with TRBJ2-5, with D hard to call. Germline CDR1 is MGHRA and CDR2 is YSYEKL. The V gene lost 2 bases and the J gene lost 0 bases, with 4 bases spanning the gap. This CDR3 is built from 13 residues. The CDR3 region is CASSQSYQETQYF. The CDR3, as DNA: TGCGCCAGCAGCCAATCGTACCAAGAGACCCAGTACTTC.

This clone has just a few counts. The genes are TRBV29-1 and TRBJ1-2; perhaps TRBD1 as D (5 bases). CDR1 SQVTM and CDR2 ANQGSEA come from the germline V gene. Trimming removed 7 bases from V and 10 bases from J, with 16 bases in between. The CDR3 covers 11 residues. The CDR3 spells CSAGGRDYYTF. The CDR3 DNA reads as TGCAGCGCCGGAGGGAGGGACTACTACACCTTC.

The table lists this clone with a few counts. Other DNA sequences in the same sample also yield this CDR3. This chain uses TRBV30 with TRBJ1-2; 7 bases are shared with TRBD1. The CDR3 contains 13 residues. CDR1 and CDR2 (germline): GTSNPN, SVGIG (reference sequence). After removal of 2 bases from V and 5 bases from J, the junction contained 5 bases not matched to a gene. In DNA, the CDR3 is TGTGCCTGGAGTTACAGGGGTGGGTATGGCTACACCTTC. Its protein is CAWSYRGGYGYTF.

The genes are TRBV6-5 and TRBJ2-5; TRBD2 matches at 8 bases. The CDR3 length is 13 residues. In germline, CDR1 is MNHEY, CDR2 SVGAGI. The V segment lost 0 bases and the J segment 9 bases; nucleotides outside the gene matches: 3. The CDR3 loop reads CASSYSREGAQYF. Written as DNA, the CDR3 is TGTGCCAGCAGTTACTCCCGGGAGGGGGCCCAGTACTTC.

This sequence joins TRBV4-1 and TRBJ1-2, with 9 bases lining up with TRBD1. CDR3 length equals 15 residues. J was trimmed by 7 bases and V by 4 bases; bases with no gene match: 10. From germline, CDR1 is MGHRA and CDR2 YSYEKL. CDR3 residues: CASSRPRDRASGYTF. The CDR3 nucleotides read TGCGCCAGCAGCCGCCCCCGGGACAGGGCAAGTGGCTACACCTTC.

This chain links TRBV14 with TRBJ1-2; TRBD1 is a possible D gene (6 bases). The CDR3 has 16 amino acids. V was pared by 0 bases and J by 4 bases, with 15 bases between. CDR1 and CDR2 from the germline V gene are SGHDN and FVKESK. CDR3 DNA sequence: TGTGCCAGCAGCCAAGATTTCGGGACAATCCTCTATGGCTACACCTTC. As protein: CASSQDFGTILYGYTF.

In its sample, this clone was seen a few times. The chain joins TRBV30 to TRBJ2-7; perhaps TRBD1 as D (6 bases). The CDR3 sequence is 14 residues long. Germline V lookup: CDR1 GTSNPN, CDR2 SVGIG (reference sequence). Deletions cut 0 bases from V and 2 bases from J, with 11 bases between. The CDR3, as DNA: TGTGCCTGGAGTGTAGGGGGAGTTACCTACGAGCAGTACTTC. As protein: CAWSVGGVTYEQYF.

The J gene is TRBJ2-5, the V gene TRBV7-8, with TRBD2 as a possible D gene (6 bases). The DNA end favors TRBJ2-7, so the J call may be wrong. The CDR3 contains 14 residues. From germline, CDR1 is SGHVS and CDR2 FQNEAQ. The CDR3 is CASSLPGTFYEQYF. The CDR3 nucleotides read TGTGCCAGCAGCTTACCCGGGACTTTCTACGAGCAGTACTTC.

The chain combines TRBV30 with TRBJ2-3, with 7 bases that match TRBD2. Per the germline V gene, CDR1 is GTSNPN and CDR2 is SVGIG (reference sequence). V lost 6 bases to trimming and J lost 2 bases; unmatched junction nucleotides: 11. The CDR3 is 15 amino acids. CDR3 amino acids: CACTERRGTTDTQYF. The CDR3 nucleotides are TGTGCCTGCACTGAGAGGCGGGGGACCACAGATACGCAGTATTTT.

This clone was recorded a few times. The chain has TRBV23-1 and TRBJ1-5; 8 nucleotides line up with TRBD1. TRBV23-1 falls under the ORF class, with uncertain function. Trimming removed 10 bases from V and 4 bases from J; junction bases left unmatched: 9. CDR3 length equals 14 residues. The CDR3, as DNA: TGCGCCACCCCGCCCAGGGGGCAAAATCAGCCCCAGCATTTT. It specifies CATPPRGQNQPQHF.

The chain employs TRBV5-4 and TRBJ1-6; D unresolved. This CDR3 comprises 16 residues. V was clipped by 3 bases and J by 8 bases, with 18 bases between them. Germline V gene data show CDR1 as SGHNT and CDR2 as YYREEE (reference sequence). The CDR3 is CASSSRAPGVDSPLHF. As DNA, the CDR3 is TGTGCCAGCAGCTCCCGGGCCCCGGGAGTAGATTCACCCCTCCACTTT.

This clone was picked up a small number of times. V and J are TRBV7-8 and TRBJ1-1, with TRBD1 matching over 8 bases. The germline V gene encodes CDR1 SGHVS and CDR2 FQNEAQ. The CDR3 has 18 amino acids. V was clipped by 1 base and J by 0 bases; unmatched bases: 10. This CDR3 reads CASSLVPGQEWLNTEAFF. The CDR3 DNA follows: TGTGCCAGCAGCTTAGTGCCGGGACAGGAATGGTTGAACACTGAAGCTTTCTTT.

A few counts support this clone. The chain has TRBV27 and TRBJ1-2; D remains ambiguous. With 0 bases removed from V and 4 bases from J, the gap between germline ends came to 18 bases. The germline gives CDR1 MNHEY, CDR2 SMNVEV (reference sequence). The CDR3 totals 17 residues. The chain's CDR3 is CASSLSFQVNGPYGYTF. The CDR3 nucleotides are TGTGCCAGCAGTTTATCCTTTCAGGTTAACGGCCCCTATGGCTACACCTTC.

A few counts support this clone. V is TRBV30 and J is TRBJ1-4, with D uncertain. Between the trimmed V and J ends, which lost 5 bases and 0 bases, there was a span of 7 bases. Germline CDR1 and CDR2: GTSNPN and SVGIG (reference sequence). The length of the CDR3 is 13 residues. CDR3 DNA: TGTGCCTGGGGCGTATCAACTAATGAAAAACTGTTTTTT. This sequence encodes CAWGVSTNEKLFF.

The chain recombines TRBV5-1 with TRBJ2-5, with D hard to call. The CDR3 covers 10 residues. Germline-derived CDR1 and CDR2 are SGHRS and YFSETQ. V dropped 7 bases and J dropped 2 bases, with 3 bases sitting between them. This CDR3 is CASGQETQYF. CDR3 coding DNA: TGCGCCAGCGGACAAGAGACCCAGTACTTC.

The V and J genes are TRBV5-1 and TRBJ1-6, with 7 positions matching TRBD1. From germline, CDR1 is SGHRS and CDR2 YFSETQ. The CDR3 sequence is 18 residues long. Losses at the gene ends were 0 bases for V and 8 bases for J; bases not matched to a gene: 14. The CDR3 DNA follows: TGCGCCAGCAGCTTGGACAGGGGCAAAATTGGCCGGGATTCACCCCTCCACTTT. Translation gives CASSLDRGKIGRDSPLHF.